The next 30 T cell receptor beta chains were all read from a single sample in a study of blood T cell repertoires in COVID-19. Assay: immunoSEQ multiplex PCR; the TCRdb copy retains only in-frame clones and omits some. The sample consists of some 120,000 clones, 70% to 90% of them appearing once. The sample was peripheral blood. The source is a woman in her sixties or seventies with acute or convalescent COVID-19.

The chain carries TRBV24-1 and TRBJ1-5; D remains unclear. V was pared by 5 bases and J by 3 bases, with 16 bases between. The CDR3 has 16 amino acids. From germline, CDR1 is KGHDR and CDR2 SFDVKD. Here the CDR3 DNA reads TGTGCCACCAGTGCGGCGGGTGCACCACACAATCAGCCCCAGCATTTT. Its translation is CATSAAGAPHNQPQHF.

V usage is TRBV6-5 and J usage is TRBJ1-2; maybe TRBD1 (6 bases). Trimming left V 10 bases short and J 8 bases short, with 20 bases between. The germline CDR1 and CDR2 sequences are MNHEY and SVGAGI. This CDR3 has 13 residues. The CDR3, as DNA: TGTGCCACCGAGGGGGTCGGCAGTGGCGGCTACACCTTC. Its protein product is CATEGVGSGGYTF.

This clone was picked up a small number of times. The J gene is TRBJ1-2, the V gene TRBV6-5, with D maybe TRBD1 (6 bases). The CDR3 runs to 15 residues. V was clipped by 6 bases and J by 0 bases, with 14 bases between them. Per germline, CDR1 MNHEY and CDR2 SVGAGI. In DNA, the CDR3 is TGTGCCAGCAGGAAACAGGGAACTCCTAACTATGGCTACACCTTC. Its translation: CASRKQGTPNYGYTF.

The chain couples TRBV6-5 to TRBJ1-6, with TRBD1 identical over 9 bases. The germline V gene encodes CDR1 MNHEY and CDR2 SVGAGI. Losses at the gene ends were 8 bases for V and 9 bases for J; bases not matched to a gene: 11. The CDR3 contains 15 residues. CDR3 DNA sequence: TGTGCCAGCGCCGGCGGGACAGGGTACGGTTCACCCCTCCACTTT. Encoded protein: CASAGGTGYGSPLHF.

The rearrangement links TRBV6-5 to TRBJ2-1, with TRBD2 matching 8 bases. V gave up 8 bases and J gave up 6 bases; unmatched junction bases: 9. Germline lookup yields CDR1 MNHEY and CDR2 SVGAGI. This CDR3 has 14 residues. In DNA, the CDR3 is TGTGCCAGCTCCCAAGCGGGAGTCATCAATGAGCAGTTCTTC. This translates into CASSQAGVINEQFF.

CDR3 nucleotide sequence: TGTGCCAGTAGTCTTCTGGACAGCTACAATGAGCAGTTCTTC. Its translation is CASSLLDSYNEQFF. The chain carries TRBV19 and TRBJ2-1, with D maybe TRBD1 (6 bases). This CDR3 is 14 amino acids long. Germline V gene data show CDR1 as LNHDA and CDR2 as SQIVND (reference sequence). Trimming cost V 5 bases and J 3 bases, with 11 bases left between them.

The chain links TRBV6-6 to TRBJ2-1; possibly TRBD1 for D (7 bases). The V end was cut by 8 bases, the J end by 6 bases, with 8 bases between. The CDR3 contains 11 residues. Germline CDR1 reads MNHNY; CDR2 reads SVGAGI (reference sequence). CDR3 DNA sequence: TGTGCCAGCCAGGGGGGCAATGAGCAGTTCTTC. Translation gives CASQGGNEQFF.

The DNA for the CDR3 is TGTGCCATCAGTGGGACTAGCGTTAGGGGTGAGCAGTTCTTC. This translates into CAISGTSVRGEQFF. The V gene is TRBV10-3, the J gene TRBJ2-1, with 9 nucleotides matching TRBD2. The V gene end was trimmed by 4 bases and the J gene end by 9 bases; junction bases not matched to a gene: 7. Germline V CDR1 and CDR2: ENHRY, SYGVKD. This CDR3 region has 14 residues.

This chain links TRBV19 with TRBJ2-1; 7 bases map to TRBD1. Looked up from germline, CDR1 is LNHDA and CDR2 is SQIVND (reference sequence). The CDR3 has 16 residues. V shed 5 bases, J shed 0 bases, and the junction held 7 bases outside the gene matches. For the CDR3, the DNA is TGTGCCAGTAGTGCCTCCGGGACAGTCTCCTACAATGAGCAGTTCTTC. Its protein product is CASSASGTVSYNEQFF.

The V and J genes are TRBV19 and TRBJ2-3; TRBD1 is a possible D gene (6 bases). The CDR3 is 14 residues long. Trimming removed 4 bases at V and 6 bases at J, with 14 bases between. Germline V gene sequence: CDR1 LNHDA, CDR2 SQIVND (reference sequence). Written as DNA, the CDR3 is TGTGCCAGTAGTACAGTGGGGGCCGTTGATACGCAGTATTTT. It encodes CASSTVGAVDTQYF. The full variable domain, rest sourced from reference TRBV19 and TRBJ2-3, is DGGITQSPKYLFRKEGQNVTLSCEQNLNHDAMYWYRQDPGQGLRLIYYSQIVNDFQKGDIAEGYSVSREKKESFPLTVTSAQKNPTAFYLCASSTVGAVDTQYFGPGTRLTVL.

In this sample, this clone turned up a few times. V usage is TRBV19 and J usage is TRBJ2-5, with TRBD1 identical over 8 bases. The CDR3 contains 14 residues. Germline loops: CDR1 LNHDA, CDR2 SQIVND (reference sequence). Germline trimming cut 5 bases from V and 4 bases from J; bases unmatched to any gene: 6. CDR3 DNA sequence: TGTGCCAGTAGTTCCAGGGGGCGTCGAGAGACCCAGTACTTC. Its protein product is CASSSRGRRETQYF.

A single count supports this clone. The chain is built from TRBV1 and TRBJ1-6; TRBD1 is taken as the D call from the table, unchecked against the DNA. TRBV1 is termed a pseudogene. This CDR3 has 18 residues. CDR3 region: CTSSQDRTGSSYNSPLHF. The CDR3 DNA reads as TGCACCAGCAGCCAAGATCGGACAGGGAGCTCCTATAATTCACCCCTCCACTTT.

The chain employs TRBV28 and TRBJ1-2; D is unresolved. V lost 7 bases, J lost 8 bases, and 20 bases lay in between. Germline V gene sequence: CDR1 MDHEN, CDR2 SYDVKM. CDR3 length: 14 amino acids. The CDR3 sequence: CASTPDQATRGYTF. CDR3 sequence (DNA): TGTGCCAGCACCCCGGACCAGGCAACTAGGGGCTACACCTTC.

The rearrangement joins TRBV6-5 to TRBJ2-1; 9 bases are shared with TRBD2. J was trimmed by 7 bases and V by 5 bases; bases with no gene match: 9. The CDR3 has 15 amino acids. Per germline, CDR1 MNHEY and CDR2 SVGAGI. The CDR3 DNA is TGTGCCAGCAGTCCAGGTAGCGGGAGAGGGAATGAGCAGTTCTTC. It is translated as CASSPGSGRGNEQFF.

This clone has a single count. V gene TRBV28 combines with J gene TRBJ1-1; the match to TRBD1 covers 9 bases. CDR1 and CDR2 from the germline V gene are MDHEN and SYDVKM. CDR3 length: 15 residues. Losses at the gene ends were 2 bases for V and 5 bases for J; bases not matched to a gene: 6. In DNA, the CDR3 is TGTGCCAGCAGTTTAGTAGGACAGGGGAATACTGAAGCTTTCTTT. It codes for CASSLVGQGNTEAFF.

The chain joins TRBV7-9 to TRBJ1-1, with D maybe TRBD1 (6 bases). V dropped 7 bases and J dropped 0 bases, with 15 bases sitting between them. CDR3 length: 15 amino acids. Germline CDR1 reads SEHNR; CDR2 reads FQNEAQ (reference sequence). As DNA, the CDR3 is TGTGCCAGCACGTCACAGGGTATCATGAACACTGAAGCTTTCTTT. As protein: CASTSQGIMNTEAFF. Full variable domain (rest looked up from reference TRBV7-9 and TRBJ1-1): DTGVSQNPRHKITKRGQNVTFRCDPISEHNRLYWYRQTLGQGPEFLTYFQNEAQLEKSRLLSDRFSAERPKGSFSTLEIQRTEQGDSAMYLCASTSQGIMNTEAFFGQGTRLTVV.

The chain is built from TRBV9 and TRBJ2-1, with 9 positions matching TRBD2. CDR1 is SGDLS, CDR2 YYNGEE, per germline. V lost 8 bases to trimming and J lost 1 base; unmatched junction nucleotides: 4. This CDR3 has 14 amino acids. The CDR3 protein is CASSSGMSYNEQFF. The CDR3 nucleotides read TGTGCCAGTTCTAGCGGGATGTCCTACAATGAGCAGTTCTTC.

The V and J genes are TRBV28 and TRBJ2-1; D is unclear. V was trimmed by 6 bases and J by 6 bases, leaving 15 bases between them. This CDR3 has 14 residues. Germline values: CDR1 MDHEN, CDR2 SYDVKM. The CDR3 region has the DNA TGTGCCAGCAGCCCCTCTTTCCCAGTCAATGAGCAGTTCTTC. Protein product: CASSPSFPVNEQFF.

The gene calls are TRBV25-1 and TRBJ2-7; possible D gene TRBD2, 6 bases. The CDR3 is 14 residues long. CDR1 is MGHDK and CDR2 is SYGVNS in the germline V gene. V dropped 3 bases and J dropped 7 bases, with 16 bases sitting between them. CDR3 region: CASSDIGLAGEQYF. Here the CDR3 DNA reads TGTGCCAGCAGTGATATCGGGTTGGCGGGGGAGCAGTACTTC.

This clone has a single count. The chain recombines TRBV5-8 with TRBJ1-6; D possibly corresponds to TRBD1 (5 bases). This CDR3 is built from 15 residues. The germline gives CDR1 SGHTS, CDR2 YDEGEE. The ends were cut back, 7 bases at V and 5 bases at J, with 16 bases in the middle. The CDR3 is CASSLGGANNSPLHF. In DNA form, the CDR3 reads TGTGCCAGCTCCTTGGGGGGAGCTAATAATTCACCCCTCCACTTT.

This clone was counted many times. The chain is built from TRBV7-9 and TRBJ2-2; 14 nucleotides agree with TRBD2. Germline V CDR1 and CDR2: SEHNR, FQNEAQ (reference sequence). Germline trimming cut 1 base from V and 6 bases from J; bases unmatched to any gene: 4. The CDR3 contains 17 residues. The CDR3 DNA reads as TGTGCCAGCAGCTTAGTGGGACTAGCGGGAGATGCCGGGGAGCTGTTTTTT. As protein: CASSLVGLAGDAGELFF.

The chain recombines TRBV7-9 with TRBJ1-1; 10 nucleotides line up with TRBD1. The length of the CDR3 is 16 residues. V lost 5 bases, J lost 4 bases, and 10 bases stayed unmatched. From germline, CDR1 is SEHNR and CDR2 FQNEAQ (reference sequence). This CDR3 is CASSRATGQGSTEAFF. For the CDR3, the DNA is TGTGCCAGCAGCAGAGCCACGGGACAGGGGTCCACTGAAGCTTTCTTT. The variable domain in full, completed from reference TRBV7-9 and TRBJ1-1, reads DTGVSQNPRHKITKRGQNVTFRCDPISEHNRLYWYRQTLGQGPEFLTYFQNEAQLEKSRLLSDRFSAERPKGSFSTLEIQRTEQGDSAMYLCASSRATGQGSTEAFFGQGTRLTVV.

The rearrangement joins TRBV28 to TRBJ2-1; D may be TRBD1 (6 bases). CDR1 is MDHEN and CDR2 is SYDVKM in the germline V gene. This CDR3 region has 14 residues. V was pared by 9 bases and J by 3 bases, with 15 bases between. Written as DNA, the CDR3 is TGTGCCAGTCAACCTACAGGGAACTACAATGAGCAGTTCTTC. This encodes CASQPTGNYNEQFF. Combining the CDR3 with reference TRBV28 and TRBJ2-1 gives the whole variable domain DVKVTQSSRYLVKRTGEKVFLECVQDMDHENMFWYRQDPGLGLRLIYFSYDVKMKEKGDIPEGYSVSREKKERFSLILESASTNQTSMYLCASQPTGNYNEQFFGPGTRLTVL.

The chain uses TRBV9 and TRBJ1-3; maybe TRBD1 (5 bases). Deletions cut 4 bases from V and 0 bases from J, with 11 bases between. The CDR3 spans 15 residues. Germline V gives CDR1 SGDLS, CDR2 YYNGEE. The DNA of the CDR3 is TGTGCCAGCAGCCTCGGACACCCCTCTGGAAACACCATATATTTT. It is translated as CASSLGHPSGNTIYF.

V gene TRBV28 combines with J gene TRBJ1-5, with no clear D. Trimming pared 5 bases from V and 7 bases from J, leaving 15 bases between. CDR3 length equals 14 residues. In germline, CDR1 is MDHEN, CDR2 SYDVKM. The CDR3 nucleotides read TGTGCCAGCAGTGACTTCCTCGGTGGACAGCCCCAGCATTTT. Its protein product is CASSDFLGGQPQHF.

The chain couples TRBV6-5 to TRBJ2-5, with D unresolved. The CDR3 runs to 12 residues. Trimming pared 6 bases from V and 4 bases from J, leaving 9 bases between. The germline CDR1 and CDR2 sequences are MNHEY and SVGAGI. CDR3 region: CASSPTGETQYF. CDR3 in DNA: TGTGCCAGCAGCCCAACGGGAGAGACCCAGTACTTC.

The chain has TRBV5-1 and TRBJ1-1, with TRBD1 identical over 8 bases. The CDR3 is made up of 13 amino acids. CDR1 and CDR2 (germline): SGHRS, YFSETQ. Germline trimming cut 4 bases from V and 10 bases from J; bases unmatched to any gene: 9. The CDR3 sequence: CASSLSGGTGAFF. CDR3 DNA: TGCGCCAGCAGCCTTAGTGGAGGGACAGGAGCTTTCTTT.

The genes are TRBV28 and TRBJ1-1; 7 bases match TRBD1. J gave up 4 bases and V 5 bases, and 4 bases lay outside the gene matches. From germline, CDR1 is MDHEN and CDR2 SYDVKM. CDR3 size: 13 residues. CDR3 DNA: TGTGCCAGCAGTCCTAACAGGGGCACTGAAGCTTTCTTT. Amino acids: CASSPNRGTEAFF.

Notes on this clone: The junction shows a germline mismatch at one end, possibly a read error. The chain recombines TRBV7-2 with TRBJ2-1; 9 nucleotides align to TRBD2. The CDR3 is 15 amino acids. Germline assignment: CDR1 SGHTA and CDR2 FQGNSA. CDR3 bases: TGTGCCAGCAGCCTAGCGGGGCCCTCTTACAATGAGCAGTTCTTC. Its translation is CASSLAGPSYNEQFF.

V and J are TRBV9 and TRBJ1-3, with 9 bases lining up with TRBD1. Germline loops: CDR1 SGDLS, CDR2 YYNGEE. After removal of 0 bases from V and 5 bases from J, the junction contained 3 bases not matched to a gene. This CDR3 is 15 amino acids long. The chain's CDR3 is CASSVAGTGRNTIYF. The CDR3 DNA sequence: TGTGCCAGCAGCGTAGCTGGGACAGGGAGAAACACCATATATTTT.